The clone carrying this T cell receptor (beta chain) was detected only once. Deletions cut 0 bases from V and 6 bases from J, with 15 bases between. Per the germline V gene, CDR1 is MNHNY and CDR2 is SVGAGI (reference sequence). This CDR3 contains 15 residues. The data derive from a study of blood T cell repertoires in COVID-19. Here immunoSEQ multiplex PCR was the method, and the copy in TCRdb shows in-frame clones only, minus some. The sample includes 300,000 to 400,000 clones, just over 85% of them seen just once. Specimen: PBMCs or T cells enriched from blood (not recorded which). This sequence originates from a woman aged 40 to 49 with acute COVID-19. This chain uses TRBV6-6 with TRBJ2-7; D remains ambiguous. CDR3 in DNA: TGTGCCAGCAGTTACTCGAACCTAGTTAGCCCCGAGCAGTACTTC. Amino acid sequence: CASSYSNLVSPEQYF.